These 14 T cell receptor beta chains share one sample of origin, sequenced in a study of T cell repertoires in cytomegalovirus infection (dated by TCRdb to about 2019). TCRdb lists the instrument as Illumina HiSeq 1500. TCRdb reanalyzed the raw reads on its own, using fastp at Q25 for trimming and MiXCR for clone calling, and kept in-frame beta chains. Rows merge per CDR3 protein into single entries with the most common DNA and genes. This sample holds about 770,000 distinct CDR3 sequences; just under 30% were observed only once. The ten largest clones take up around 13% of the sample. For these TCRs, the target antigens are not known. The treatment or condition label on this specimen signifies: in vitro stimulation with specific CMV peptide epitopes to enrich CMV-specific T cells. This material consisted of cultured CD8+ T cells from PBMCs, taken from culture after CMV antigen stimulation. These TCRs come from a human donor in good health (CMV status not recorded). Some clones in this sample may be carry-over from other donors' samples.

Many counts were recorded for this clonotype. This rearrangement joins TRBV7-6 to TRBJ2-7; TRBD2 matches at 8 bases. Unmatched junction bases numbered 4, after V lost 5 bases and J lost 1 base. CDR1 is SGHVS and CDR2 is FNYEAQ in the germline V gene. The CDR3 runs to 14 residues. CDR3 loop: CASSPVAGSYEQYF. CDR3 nucleotides: TGTGCCAGCAGCCCGGTAGCGGGGTCCTACGAGCAGTACTTC.

This clonotype was counted a few times. This chain connects TRBV14 to TRBJ2-1, with a weak D call TRBD2 (6 bases). Per the germline V gene, CDR1 is SGHDN and CDR2 is FVKESK. The CDR3 loop spans 17 amino acids. V shed 2 bases and J shed 0 bases, with 14 bases lying between them. As DNA, the CDR3 is TGTGCCAGCAGCCAACTAGGAGCCGGGAGCTCCTACAATGAGCAGTTCTTC. Its translation is CASSQLGAGSSYNEQFF.

The chain employs TRBV15 and TRBJ2-1; no firm D call. The CDR3 covers 15 residues. Per germline, CDR1 LNHNV and CDR2 YYDKDF (reference sequence). V was cut by 0 bases and J by 4 bases, with 10 bases left in between. The CDR3 nucleotides read TGTGCCACCAGCAGAGATTCGGGCCAGTACAATGAGCAGTTCTTC. This codes for CATSRDSGQYNEQFF.

This clonotype has a count of ten or more. The genes are TRBV7-8 and TRBJ2-1; D is ambiguous. Germline lookup yields CDR1 SGHVS and CDR2 FQNEAQ. Between the trimmed V and J ends, which lost 2 bases and 4 bases, there was a span of 9 bases. The CDR3 covers 14 residues. In DNA form, the CDR3 reads TGTGCCAGCAGCTTAAGGGCTAGTTACAATGAGCAGTTCTTC. Its protein product is CASSLRASYNEQFF. Full variable domain (rest looked up from reference TRBV7-8 and TRBJ2-1): GAGVSQSPRYKVAKRGQDVALRCDPISGHVSLFWYQQALGQGPEFLTYFQNEAQLDKSGLPSDRFFAERPEGSVSTLKIQRTQQEDSAVYLCASSLRASYNEQFFGPGTRLTVL.

This rearrangement joins TRBV25-1 to TRBJ2-5; 8 bases fit TRBD2. Germline V gives CDR1 MGHDK, CDR2 SYGVNS. V trimming: 8 bases; J trimming: 5 bases; junction bases outside the gene matches: 13. This CDR3 contains 15 residues. The CDR3: CASRSGTRRMETQYF. The CDR3 DNA reads TGTGCCAGCCGGTCCGGGACTAGAAGGATGGAGACCCAGTACTTC.

This clonotype was counted ten times or more. This chain uses TRBV7-8 with TRBJ2-3, with TRBD2 matching 7 bases. Germline-derived CDR1 and CDR2 are SGHVS and FQNEAQ. V shed 3 bases, J shed 5 bases, and the junction held 11 bases outside the gene matches. The CDR3 is 16 residues long. The CDR3 here is CASSFRGGGRVDTQYF. In DNA, the CDR3 is TGTGCCAGCAGCTTTAGGGGCGGGGGACGTGTAGATACGCAGTATTTT.

V usage is TRBV7-8 and J usage is TRBJ2-3; weak D call: TRBD2 (6 bases). Germline CDR1 reads SGHVS; CDR2 reads FQNEAQ. The V and J ends lost 5 bases and 3 bases respectively, with 18 bases between them. CDR3 length equals 16 residues. As DNA, the CDR3 is TGTGCCAGCAGCCCCCCAGGAGGGAAGGCGACAGATACGCAGTATTTT. This codes for CASSPPGGKATDTQYF. The whole variable domain, remainder taken from reference TRBV7-8 and TRBJ2-3, is GAGVSQSPRYKVAKRGQDVALRCDPISGHVSLFWYQQALGQGPEFLTYFQNEAQLDKSGLPSDRFFAERPEGSVSTLKIQRTQQEDSAVYLCASSPPGGKATDTQYFGPGTRLTVL.

Only a few counts were recorded for this clonotype. The chain carries TRBV15 and TRBJ1-6; TRBD1 matches at 10 bases. CDR1 and CDR2 (germline): LNHNV, YYDKDF (reference sequence). The CDR3 covers 14 residues. The J segment lost 9 bases and the V segment lost 1 base, leaving 0 bases of the junction unmatched. CDR3 DNA: TGTGCCACCAGCAGAGGGGACAGGGGTTCACCCCTCCACTTT. This codes for CATSRGDRGSPLHF.

The chain uses TRBV2 and TRBJ2-7, with no clear D. The CDR3 is 14 amino acids. The germline V gene encodes CDR1 SNHLY and CDR2 FYNNEI. V gave up 8 bases and J gave up 7 bases, with 21 bases separating them. Here the CDR3 DNA reads TGTGCCAGCTTAGGACGGCCTTACTTGAGGGAGCAGTACGTC. This encodes CASLGRPYLREQYV.

The gene calls are TRBV27 and TRBJ1-6; D is unresolved. The CDR3 length is 14 residues. Trimming stripped 6 bases from V and 5 bases from J, with 11 bases between. The germline CDR1 and CDR2 sequences are MNHEY and SMNVEV (reference sequence). The CDR3 nucleotides read TGTGCCAGCAGCCTGACCCGAGATAATTCACCCCTCCACTTT. The encoded protein is CASSLTRDNSPLHF.

This clonotype occurred many times. V usage is TRBV7-9 and J usage is TRBJ1-1; unclear D gene. This CDR3 region has 11 residues. Germline values: CDR1 SEHNR, CDR2 FQNEAQ (reference sequence). V shed 5 bases and J shed 4 bases, with 5 bases lying between them. The DNA for the CDR3 is TGTGCCAGCAGCGGAGTCACTGAAGCTTTCTTT. Translation gives CASSGVTEAFF. Together with reference TRBV7-9 and TRBJ1-1, the CDR3 gives the full variable domain: DTGVSQNPRHKITKRGQNVTFRCDPISEHNRLYWYRQTLGQGPEFLTYFQNEAQLEKSRLLSDRFSAERPKGSFSTLEIQRTEQGDSAMYLCASSGVTEAFFGQGTRLTVV.

The chain has TRBV12-3 or TRBV12-4 and TRBJ2-2; the match to TRBD2 covers 11 bases. CDR3 length: 17 amino acids. Trimming took 0 bases from V and 4 from J; bases not matched to a gene: 4. The CDR3 sequence is CASSLASGGAATGELFF. The CDR3, as DNA: TGTGCCAGCAGTTTAGCTAGCGGGGGGGCCGCCACCGGGGAGCTGTTTTTT.

The table lists this clonotype with a few counts. J is TRBJ1-1 and V is TRBV19; 10 nucleotides agree with TRBD1. The J segment lost 7 bases and the V segment lost 10 bases, leaving 9 bases of the junction unmatched. The CDR3 has 13 residues. Germline CDR1 is LNHDA and CDR2 is SQIVND (reference sequence). The DNA for the CDR3 is TGTGCCACCCGGGACAGGGGATCCCATGAAGCTTTCTTT. Translating it yields CATRDRGSHEAFF.

In its sample, this clonotype was seen many times. The gene calls are TRBV12-3 or TRBV12-4 and TRBJ2-7, with D perhaps given as TRBD1 or TRBD2 (5 bases each). V was pared by 4 bases and J by 0 bases, with 16 bases between. There are 16 residues in the CDR3. DNA of the CDR3: TGTGCCAGCAGTTACCCCCGGGACCGGAGCTCCTACGAGCAGTACGTC. Protein: CASSYPRDRSSYEQYV.